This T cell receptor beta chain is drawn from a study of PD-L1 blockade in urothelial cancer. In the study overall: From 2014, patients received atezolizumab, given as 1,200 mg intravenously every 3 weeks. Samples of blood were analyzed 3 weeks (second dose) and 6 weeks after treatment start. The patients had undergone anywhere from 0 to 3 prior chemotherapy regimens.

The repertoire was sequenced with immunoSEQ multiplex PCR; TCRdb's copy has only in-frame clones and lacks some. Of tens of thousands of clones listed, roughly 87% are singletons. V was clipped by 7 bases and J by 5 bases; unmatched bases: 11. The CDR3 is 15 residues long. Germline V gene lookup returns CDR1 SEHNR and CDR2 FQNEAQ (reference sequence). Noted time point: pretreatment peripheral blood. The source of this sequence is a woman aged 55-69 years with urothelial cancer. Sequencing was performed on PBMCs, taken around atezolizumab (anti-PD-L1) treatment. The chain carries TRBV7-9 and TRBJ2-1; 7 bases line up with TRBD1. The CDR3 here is CASIRGGIEDNEQFF. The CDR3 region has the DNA TGTGCCAGCATCAGAGGGGGCATCGAGGACAATGAGCAGTTCTTC.